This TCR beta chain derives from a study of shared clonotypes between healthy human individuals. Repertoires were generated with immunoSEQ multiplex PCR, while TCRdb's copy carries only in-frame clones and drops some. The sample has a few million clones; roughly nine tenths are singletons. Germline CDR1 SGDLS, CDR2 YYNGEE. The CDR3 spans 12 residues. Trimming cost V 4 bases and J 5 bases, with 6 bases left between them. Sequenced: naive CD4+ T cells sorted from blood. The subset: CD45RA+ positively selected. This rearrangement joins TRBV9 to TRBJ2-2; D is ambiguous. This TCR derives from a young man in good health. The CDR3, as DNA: TGTGCCAGCAGCACCCGAACCGGGGAGCTGTTTTTT. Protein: CASSTRTGELFF.